This T cell receptor (beta chain) was recorded in a study of response to subunit inactivated influenza vaccine. Regarding the study as a whole: Authors suggested each seasonal flu vaccination may recruit only limited numbers of new T cells.

This clonotype was seen only a few times. Its antigen is undetermined. CDR3 length: 11 residues. V was shortened by 3 bases and J by 10 bases, with 7 bases between the two germline ends. A single record per CDR3 protein comes from TCRdb applying MiXCR to the RT-PCR reads. Among 170,000 or so distinct CDR3 sequences listed, around 10% were seen once. The starting material was CD8+ T cells sorted from PBMCs, obtained around 25 months after vaccination. This TCR was sampled from a man aged 50 to 75 who received an inactivated influenza vaccine. The chain uses TRBV12-3 or TRBV12-4 and TRBJ2-1, with TRBD1 as a possible D gene (5 bases). The CDR3, as DNA: TGTGCCAGCAGTTTGACAGACGAGCAGTTCTTC. This encodes CASSLTDEQFF.